These 28 T cell receptor beta chains originate from one sample sequenced in a study of blood T cell repertoires in COVID-19. Method: immunoSEQ multiplex PCR; TCRdb's copy keeps in-frame clones and lacks some. The top ten clones hold about 15% of a sample with approximately 210,000 clones, about 90% of them seen once. Sequencing was performed on PBMCs or T cells enriched from blood (not recorded which). These receptors all stem from a woman aged 45-65 years with acute COVID-19.

V usage is TRBV29-1 and J usage is TRBJ2-3; D gene uncertain. Trimming took 3 bases from V and 1 from J, leaving 11 bases between them. The CDR3 contains 14 residues. Germline loops: CDR1 SQVTM, CDR2 ANQGSEA. The CDR3 DNA sequence: TGCAGCGTTGACGCCGAAAGCGGCACAGATACGCAGTATTTT. This sequence encodes CSVDAESGTDTQYF.

This chain connects TRBV7-3 to TRBJ2-4; a weak D match, TRBD1 (5 bases). The V and J ends lost 0 bases and 7 bases respectively, with 16 bases between them. The CDR3 sequence is 16 residues long. Per germline, CDR1 SGHTA and CDR2 FQGTGA. The CDR3 loop reads CASSLTGTGLNNIQYF. CDR3 in DNA: TGTGCCAGCAGCTTAACTGGAACAGGCCTGAATAACATTCAGTACTTC.

The chain links TRBV6-5 to TRBJ2-1, with D possibly TRBD1 on 5 matching bases. Germline assignment: CDR1 MNHEY and CDR2 SVGAGI. The CDR3 length is 13 residues. Deletions cut 8 bases from V and 5 bases from J, with 13 bases between. This CDR3 reads CASGKTDNNEQFF. The DNA of the CDR3 is TGTGCCAGCGGCAAGACAGATAACAATGAGCAGTTCTTC.

This clone was counted a few times. The chain couples TRBV3-1 (or the pseudogene TRBV3-2) to TRBJ1-3, with a possible D match to TRBD1 (5 bases). Trimming removed 1 base from V and 3 bases from J, with 13 bases in between. The germline V gene has CDR1 LGHDT and CDR2 YNNKEL (reference sequence). The CDR3 consists of 16 residues. The DNA of the CDR3 is TGTGCCAGCAGCCAAGCGCAGGGTATTATTGGAAACACCATATATTTT. It specifies CASSQAQGIIGNTIYF.

In this sample, this clone turned up once. The chain uses TRBV11-2 and TRBJ2-2; D is uncertain. The germline V gene encodes CDR1 SGHAT and CDR2 FQNNGV. This CDR3 has 13 residues. The V gene lost 3 bases and the J gene lost 2 bases, with 4 bases spanning the gap. The CDR3: CASSFPNTGELFF. CDR3 nucleotide sequence: TGTGCCAGCAGCTTTCCAAACACCGGGGAGCTGTTTTTT.

V usage is TRBV7-3 and J usage is TRBJ2-3; TRBD2 matches 10 bases. Germline lookup yields CDR1 SGHTA and CDR2 FQGTGA. The CDR3 is made up of 20 amino acids. After removal of 1 base from V and 3 bases from J, the junction contained 16 bases not matched to a gene. CDR3 sequence reads: CASSLKGPSGSTLGTDTQYF. The CDR3 bases are TGTGCCAGCAGCTTAAAAGGGCCTAGCGGGAGTACGTTGGGGACAGATACGCAGTATTTT.

The chain couples TRBV3-1 (or the pseudogene TRBV3-2) to TRBJ2-2, with TRBD1 matching 7 bases. V shed 1 base and J 12 bases; nucleotides not matched to a gene: 5. From germline, CDR1 is LGHDT and CDR2 YNNKEL (reference sequence). This CDR3 has 13 residues. DNA for the CDR3: TGTGCCAGCAGCCAAGTTCGACAGGGTAAGCTGTTTTTT. It translates to CASSQVRQGKLFF.

This chain connects TRBV7-3 to TRBJ1-1, with D unresolved. The germline V gene encodes CDR1 SGHTA and CDR2 FQGTGA. The CDR3 has 14 amino acids. V lost 2 bases to trimming and J lost 0 bases, with 7 bases between them. The CDR3 spells CASSLGGLNTEAFF. As DNA, the CDR3 is TGTGCCAGCAGCTTAGGAGGATTGAACACTGAAGCTTTCTTT.

The genes are TRBV11-3 and TRBJ2-2; TRBD1 agrees at 10 bases. Looked up from germline, CDR1 is SGHNT and CDR2 is YENEEA. The CDR3 has 16 residues. Losses at the gene ends were 4 bases for V and 1 base for J; bases not matched to a gene: 3. CDR3 bases: TGTGCCAGCAGCTCGCGGGACAGGGGGAACACCGGGGAGCTGTTTTTT. Translation gives CASSSRDRGNTGELFF.

The gene calls are TRBV4-2 and TRBJ2-3; tentative D call: TRBD2 (5 bases). Germline V gives CDR1 LGHNA, CDR2 YNFKEQ. This CDR3 has 15 amino acids. With 0 bases removed from V and 2 bases from J, the gap between germline ends came to 9 bases. The CDR3 region has the DNA TGTGCCAGCAGCCAAGAACGAGGGATCACAGATACGCAGTATTTT. Translation gives CASSQERGITDTQYF.

The chain joins TRBV19 to TRBJ2-1; 9 bases are a match to TRBD1. Germline trimming cut 8 bases from V and 9 bases from J; bases unmatched to any gene: 11. The CDR3 spans 14 residues. CDR1 LNHDA and CDR2 SQIVND come from the germline V gene (reference sequence). The CDR3 sequence: CASGGQGNRGEQFF. As DNA, the CDR3 is TGTGCCAGTGGCGGACAGGGGAATCGAGGTGAGCAGTTCTTC.

V and J are TRBV5-4 and TRBJ2-7; the match to TRBD2 covers 7 bases. Germline V gene sequence: CDR1 SGHNT, CDR2 YYREEE (reference sequence). After removal of 2 bases from V and 3 bases from J, the junction contained 8 bases not matched to a gene. The CDR3 is 15 residues long. CDR3 protein: CASSFDLAEYYEQYF. In DNA, the CDR3 is TGTGCCAGCAGCTTTGACCTAGCGGAATACTACGAGCAGTACTTC.

The table lists this clone with a few counts. The J gene is TRBJ2-3, the V gene TRBV7-3; possibly TRBD1 for D (5 bases). Germline CDR1 is SGHTA and CDR2 is FQGTGA. Trimming pared 3 bases from V and 4 bases from J, leaving 8 bases between. The CDR3 has 13 amino acids. The CDR3 sequence is CASSFQGPDTQYF. CDR3 coding DNA: TGTGCCAGCAGCTTTCAGGGCCCAGATACGCAGTATTTT. The entire variable domain, with the rest obtained from reference TRBV7-3 and TRBJ2-3, is as follows: GAGVSQTPSNKVTEKGKYVELRCDPISGHTALYWYRQSLGQGPEFLIYFQGTGAADDSGLPNDRFFAVRPEGSVSTLKIQRTERGDSAVYLCASSFQGPDTQYFGPGTRLTVL.

The chain employs TRBV9 and TRBJ2-6; 10 bases fit TRBD1. The germline V gene encodes CDR1 SGDLS and CDR2 YYNGEE. This CDR3 contains 15 residues. CDR3 nucleotides: TGTGCTACGGGACAGGGGTTCTCTGGGGCCAACGTCCTGACTTTC. It yields the protein CATGQGFSGANVLTF.

The chain combines TRBV28 with TRBJ2-7, with TRBD2 matching 9 bases. The junction had 15 bases not matched to a gene; V was cut back by 9 bases and J by 6 bases. The CDR3 has 15 residues. Germline values: CDR1 MDHEN, CDR2 SYDVKM. CDR3 region: CARGREGQGRSEQYF. The CDR3 DNA reads TGTGCCAGAGGGCGGGAGGGCCAAGGTCGCTCCGAGCAGTACTTC.

The sample holds a few counts of this clone. The chain combines TRBV6-5 with TRBJ2-7; TRBD2 aligns across 10 bases. V trimming: 0 bases; J trimming: 5 bases; junction bases outside the gene matches: 4. The germline V gene has CDR1 MNHEY and CDR2 SVGAGI. This CDR3 contains 15 residues. The CDR3 DNA follows: TGTGCCAGCAGTTACTCACCTAGCGGGAGCCACGAGCAGTACTTC. Protein product: CASSYSPSGSHEQYF.

The genes are TRBV27 and TRBJ2-1, with 9 nucleotides matching TRBD2. This CDR3 comprises 13 residues. V was clipped by 5 bases and J by 7 bases; unmatched bases: 3. Germline loops: CDR1 MNHEY, CDR2 SMNVEV (reference sequence). CDR3 sequence (DNA): TGTGCCAGCAGTCACCTAGCGGGGAATGAGCAGTTCTTC. Residues: CASSHLAGNEQFF.

V gene TRBV7-6 combines with J gene TRBJ1-4, with TRBD1 as a possible D gene (6 bases). Between the trimmed V and J ends, which lost 5 bases and 0 bases, there was a span of 13 bases. Per the germline V gene, CDR1 is SGHVS and CDR2 is FNYEAQ. This CDR3 is 16 amino acids long. CDR3 sequence: CASSLMGAATNEKLFF. CDR3 DNA: TGTGCCAGCAGCCTAATGGGGGCGGCAACTAATGAAAAACTGTTTTTT.

The chain has TRBV6-5 and TRBJ2-1, with D maybe TRBD1 (6 bases). CDR1 is MNHEY and CDR2 is SVGAGI in the germline V gene. V lost 0 bases to trimming and J lost 4 bases, with 13 bases between them. This CDR3 is built from 16 residues. The CDR3 sequence is CASSYSSGHPYNEQFF. The CDR3 DNA follows: TGTGCCAGCAGTTACTCGTCGGGACATCCTTACAATGAGCAGTTCTTC.

This rearrangement joins TRBV4-2 to TRBJ2-3, with 10 bases identical to TRBD2. CDR3 size: 17 residues. V lost 4 bases, J lost 5 bases, and 12 bases stayed unmatched. Germline CDR1 LGHNA, CDR2 YNFKEQ. CDR3 region: CASSRALGTSEGDTQYF. The CDR3 DNA reads TGTGCCAGCAGCCGAGCCCTCGGGACTAGCGAGGGAGATACGCAGTATTTT.

The chain uses TRBV28 and TRBJ1-2; no clear D. The V gene's germline CDR1 is MDHEN and CDR2 SYDVKM. V lost 4 bases and J lost 2, with 5 bases in between. The CDR3 contains 12 residues. The CDR3 loop is CASSYRNYGYTF. The DNA of the CDR3 is TGTGCCAGCAGTTACAGAAACTATGGCTACACCTTC.

CDR3 sequence reads: CASSPGINYEQYF. Written as DNA, the CDR3 is TGTGCCAGCTCACCCGGGATTAACTACGAGCAGTACTTC. V usage is TRBV18 and J usage is TRBJ2-7, with D possibly matching TRBD2 (5 bases). Per the germline V gene, CDR1 is KGHSH and CDR2 is LQKENI. Between the trimmed V and J ends, which lost 3 bases and 3 bases, there was a span of 9 bases. The CDR3 covers 13 residues.

This rearrangement joins TRBV27 to TRBJ1-4; perhaps TRBD1 as D (6 bases). Trimming took 5 bases from V and 8 from J, leaving 18 bases between them. The CDR3 covers 15 residues. The germline V gene has CDR1 MNHEY and CDR2 SMNVEV (reference sequence). For the CDR3, the DNA is TGTGCCAGCAGTCGAAAAAACAGGGTTGAAGAAAAACTGTTTTTT. Residues: CASSRKNRVEEKLFF. Drawing the rest from reference TRBV27 and TRBJ1-4, the complete variable domain is EAQVTQNPRYLITVTGKKLTVTCSQNMNHEYMSWYRQDPGLGLRQIYYSMNVEVTDKGDVPEGYKVSRKEKRNFPLILESPSPNQTSLYFCASSRKNRVEEKLFFGSGTQLSVL.

The chain links TRBV19 to TRBJ1-5, with unresolved D. V was trimmed by 5 bases and J by 7 bases, leaving 12 bases between them. The CDR3 contains 13 residues. Germline V gene data show CDR1 as LNHDA and CDR2 as SQIVND (reference sequence). The CDR3 reads CASSASERQPQHF. CDR3 coding DNA: TGTGCCAGTAGTGCCTCTGAGAGGCAGCCCCAGCATTTT.

J is TRBJ2-5 and V is TRBV7-2, with a tentative D call TRBD2 (5 bases). Per the germline V gene, CDR1 is SGHTA and CDR2 is FQGNSA. This CDR3 region has 13 residues. Trimming removed 2 bases at V and 4 bases at J, with 8 bases between. The CDR3 here is CASSLRTLETQYF. CDR3 bases: TGTGCCAGCAGCTTAAGGACTTTAGAGACCCAGTACTTC.

The V gene is TRBV6-5, the J gene TRBJ1-2; 9 bases fit TRBD1. Germline loops: CDR1 MNHEY, CDR2 SVGAGI. The V gene end was trimmed by 0 bases and the J gene end by 5 bases; junction bases not matched to a gene: 7. The CDR3 is 16 residues long. CDR3 loop: CASSYSVGDRGYGYTF. The CDR3 DNA reads as TGTGCCAGCAGTTACTCGGTCGGTGACAGGGGGTATGGCTACACCTTC.

The V gene is TRBV6-1, the J gene TRBJ2-2; D not certain. The CDR3 runs to 14 residues. Germline V gene lookup returns CDR1 MNHNS and CDR2 SASEGT. The V gene lost 2 bases and the J gene lost 2 bases, with 6 bases spanning the gap. The CDR3 nucleotides read TGTGCCAGCAGTGAACGGGTCAACACCGGGGAGCTGTTTTTT. Amino acid sequence: CASSERVNTGELFF.

The chain recombines TRBV30 with TRBJ1-2; perhaps TRBD1 as D (5 bases). The CDR3 runs 12 residues. Germline V gene data show CDR1 as GTSNPN and CDR2 as SVGIG (reference sequence). V lost 4 bases to trimming and J lost 2 bases, with 8 bases between them. CDR3 in DNA: TGTGCCTGGACTGGGGGGAACTATGGCTACACCTTC. Its translation is CAWTGGNYGYTF.